This T cell receptor beta chain comes out of a study of tumor-infiltrating lymphocytes in primary liver carcinoma. Study-level findings and limits: Detection in all five tumor regions applied to only about 7-25% of top clones. Between tumor regions, pairs overlapped more than tumor-adjacent and tumor-blood pairs did. Significantly larger top-250-clone fractions were found in tumors than in blood (p = 0.039).

Concerning this clonotype: The target antigen is unknown. Germline and junction disagree at one end, which may indicate a read error.

DNA and RNA were both co-extracted from 20-30 mg of bulk tissue that had not been sorted. Every tumor yielded five separate sampled regions. The investigators made TCR beta cDNA from about 500 ng total RNA, using a constant-region primer. Modified slightly, ARM-PCR produced TCR beta libraries over three nested multiplex PCR rounds. Two initial PCR rounds of around 10 cycles each paired TRBV1-TRBV30 forward primers with a C-beta reverse primer. TCRdb reanalysed the multiplex PCR reads using MiXCR and keeps one entry per CDR3 protein. The data hold 20,000 to 25,000 distinct CDR3 sequences, with about 84% observed a single time. The CDR3 runs to 15 residues. Germline loops: CDR1 ENHRY, CDR2 SYGVKD.

The chain links TRBV10-3 to TRBJ2-5; D is ambiguous. The material sequenced was liver tumor tissue from sampling region 2. As to subset: tumor region T2, inferior pole. The receptor's source is a woman aged 25 to 39 with primary liver carcinoma and hepatitis B virus infection. CDR3 sequence (DNA): TGTGCCATCAGTATGTCGGCTACCAGACAAGAGGCCCAGTACTTC. Its protein product is CAISMSATRQEAQYF.